This TCR beta chain appears in the sequencing data of a study of blood T cell repertoires in COVID-19. Overall study context: In each case, the material was cDNA or gDNA derived from T cells, B-cell-depleted T cells, or PBMCs.

Original handling: Amplifying reference gene primers gave estimates of nucleated cell counts. Sequenced by immunoSEQ multiplex PCR; TCRdb stores in-frame clones only, minus some. That table furnishes V, J and clone size, whereas the DNA furnished D and trimming. This sample has about 140,000 clones, with around 84% found just once. The CDR3 extends over 13 amino acids. The V and J ends lost 4 bases and 5 bases respectively, with 11 bases between them. In germline, CDR1 is SNHLY, CDR2 FYNNEI. The TCR originated in a woman in her fifties or sixties with acute or convalescent COVID-19. The sample was peripheral blood. The rearrangement links TRBV2 to TRBJ2-5; D may be TRBD2 (5 bases). The DNA of the CDR3 is TGTGCCAGCAGTGCCCCCCCGGGGGAGACCCAGTACTTC. It yields the protein CASSAPPGETQYF.